The following is a TCR beta chain sequence with its context. CDR1 is MNHEY and CDR2 is SMNVEV in the germline V gene (reference sequence). The trim removed 5 bases at V and 7 bases at J, leaving 7 bases unmatched. The CDR3 totals 14 residues. This sample is part of a study of blood T cell repertoires in COVID-19. Sequenced by immunoSEQ multiplex PCR; TCRdb stores in-frame clones only, minus some. The sample has approximately 250,000 clones; around 86% are singletons. The chain employs TRBV27 and TRBJ1-4, with TRBD1 identical over 7 bases. The specimen sequenced was peripheral blood. The clonotype originates from a man between 35 and 55 years old with active or convalescent COVID-19. The CDR3 is CASSKQGQGEKLFF. The CDR3 bases are TGTGCCAGCAGTAAACAGGGGCAGGGTGAAAAACTGTTTTTT.